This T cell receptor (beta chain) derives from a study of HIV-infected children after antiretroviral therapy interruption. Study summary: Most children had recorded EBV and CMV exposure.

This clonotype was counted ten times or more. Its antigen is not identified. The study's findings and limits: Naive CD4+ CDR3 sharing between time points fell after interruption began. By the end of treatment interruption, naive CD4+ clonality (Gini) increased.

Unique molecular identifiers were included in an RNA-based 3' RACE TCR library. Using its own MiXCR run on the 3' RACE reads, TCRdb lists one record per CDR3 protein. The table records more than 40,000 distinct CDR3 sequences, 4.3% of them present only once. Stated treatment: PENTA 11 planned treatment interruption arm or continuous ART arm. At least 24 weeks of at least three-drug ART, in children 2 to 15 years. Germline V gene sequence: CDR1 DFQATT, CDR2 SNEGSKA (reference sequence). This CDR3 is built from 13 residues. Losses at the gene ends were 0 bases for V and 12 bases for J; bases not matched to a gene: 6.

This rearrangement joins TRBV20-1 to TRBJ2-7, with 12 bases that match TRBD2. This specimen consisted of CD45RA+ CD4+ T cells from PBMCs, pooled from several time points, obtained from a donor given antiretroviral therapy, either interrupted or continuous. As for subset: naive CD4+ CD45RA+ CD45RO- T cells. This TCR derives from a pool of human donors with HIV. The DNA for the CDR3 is TGCAGTGCTAGAGAGGACCTAGCGGGGGGGATGTACTTC. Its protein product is CSAREDLAGGMYF.